The following is a T cell receptor beta chain sequence with its context. In the study's own analysis: Amplification of reference gene primers was used by the study to estimate nucleated cell counts. Method: immunoSEQ multiplex PCR; TCRdb's copy keeps in-frame clones and lacks some. V, J and clone size are those of that table, while D and trimming were read from the DNA. The sample consists of 150,000 to 200,000 clones, around four fifths of them appearing once. These data belong to a study of blood T cell repertoires in COVID-19. At the level of the study: Both acute and convalescent COVID-19 samples were obtained from the United States, Italy and Spain. Sample material is recorded as cDNA or gDNA derived from T cells, B-cell-depleted T cells, or PBMCs.

V was pared by 0 bases and J by 1 base, with 13 bases between. CDR3 length: 18 residues. CDR1 and CDR2 (germline): LNHNV, YYDKDF (reference sequence). V gene TRBV15 combines with J gene TRBJ2-6, with D possibly being TRBD2 (5 bases). Sequences were obtained from peripheral blood. The sequence derives from an elderly woman with active or convalescent COVID-19. This CDR3 is CATSRDRGSGSGANVLTF. For the CDR3, the DNA is TGTGCCACCAGCAGAGATCGGGGTAGTGGTTCTGGGGCCAACGTCCTGACTTTC.